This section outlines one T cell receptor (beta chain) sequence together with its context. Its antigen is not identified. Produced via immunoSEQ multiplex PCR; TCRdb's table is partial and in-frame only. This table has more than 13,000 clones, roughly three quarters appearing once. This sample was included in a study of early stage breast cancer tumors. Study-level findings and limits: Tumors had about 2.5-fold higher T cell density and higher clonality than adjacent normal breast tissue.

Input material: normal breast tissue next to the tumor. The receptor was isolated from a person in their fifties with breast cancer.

CDR3 sequence (DNA): TGCAGCGTTGAACCGGTTGGCAATGAGCAGTTCTTC. Translating gives CSVEPVGNEQFF. The chain combines TRBV29-1 with TRBJ2-1; D unresolved. Per germline, CDR1 SQVTM and CDR2 ANQGSEA. V lost 2 bases to trimming and J lost 6 bases, with 8 bases between them. CDR3 length: 12 residues.